The 25 T cell receptor beta chains presented below share a single source sample, sequenced in a study of cytomegalovirus exposure and HLA in healthy donors (dated by TCRdb to the late 2010s). Library creation used the immunoSEQ multiplex PCR assay. The table comes from immuneACCESS by way of TCRdb, which keeps in-frame sequences with V and J called. Part of the clones is missing from these tables; in studies checked, under half for an unresolved V gene and the rest for unknown reasons. For this sample the table gives 150,000 to 200,000 clones, of which approximately 86% were detected only once. The top ten clonotypes cover around 2.1% of the sample. The material sequenced was PBMCs. The receptors shown here come from a woman under 30 in good health and CMV-seronegative.

This chain joins TRBV28 and TRBJ2-7; 8 bases agree with TRBD1. Germline trimming cut 8 bases from V and 2 bases from J; bases unmatched to any gene: 5. The CDR3 extends over 13 amino acids. The germline V gene has CDR1 MDHEN and CDR2 SYDVKM. The CDR3 DNA reads TGTGCCAGCGAACCACAGGGGGCCTACGAGCAGTACTTC. This encodes CASEPQGAYEQYF.

The chain carries TRBV19 and TRBJ1-2, with D unresolved. Looked up from germline, CDR1 is LNHDA and CDR2 is SQIVND (reference sequence). V was clipped by 8 bases and J by 5 bases, with 9 bases between them. CDR3 length equals 11 residues. CDR3: CASRAGYGYTF. The CDR3 bases are TGTGCCAGTCGGGCGGGGTATGGCTACACCTTC.

CDR3 coding DNA: TGTGCCAGCAGTTTATACAGGGCAAGCAATCAGCCCCAGCATTTT. It translates to CASSLYRASNQPQHF. This rearrangement joins TRBV27 to TRBJ1-5; D perhaps matches TRBD1 (6 bases). Germline assignment: CDR1 MNHEY and CDR2 SMNVEV (reference sequence). The CDR3 length is 15 residues. V shed 1 base and J shed 1 base, with 8 bases lying between them.

This sequence joins TRBV6-4 and TRBJ1-2, with D maybe TRBD1 (6 bases). Germline CDR1 reads MRHNA; CDR2 reads SNTAGT. This CDR3 region has 15 residues. V lost 5 bases to trimming and J lost 6 bases, with 19 bases between them. The CDR3 reads CASSSHAQGFDGYTF. In DNA, the CDR3 is TGTGCCAGCAGTAGCCACGCACAGGGATTTGATGGCTACACCTTC.

The gene calls are TRBV11-2 and TRBJ2-1; possible D gene TRBD2, 6 bases. CDR1 SGHAT and CDR2 FQNNGV come from the germline V gene. The CDR3 loop spans 16 amino acids. Trimming cost V 1 base and J 2 bases, with 12 bases left between them. CDR3 sequence (DNA): TGTGCCAGCAGCTTAGCGGGAGCGAGAGCCTACAATGAGCAGTTCTTC. It yields the protein CASSLAGARAYNEQFF.

V gene TRBV15 combines with J gene TRBJ1-2; 10 nucleotides agree with TRBD1. This CDR3 comprises 20 residues. Germline CDR1 LNHNV, CDR2 YYDKDF (reference sequence). V shed 0 bases and J 1 base; nucleotides not matched to a gene: 14. The CDR3 DNA reads as TGTGCCACCAGCAGAGATTTGCGGGACAGGGGAAAGGTTGTTAACTATGGCTACACCTTC. This codes for CATSRDLRDRGKVVNYGYTF.

This clone has more than one count but fewer than ten. The gene calls are TRBV7-9 and TRBJ2-2, with 12 bases matching TRBD2. This CDR3 is 16 amino acids long. The J segment lost 3 bases and the V segment lost 5 bases, leaving 4 bases of the junction unmatched. Germline values: CDR1 SEHNR, CDR2 FQNEAQ (reference sequence). CDR3 in amino acids: CASSPSGGAYTGELFF. In DNA, the CDR3 is TGTGCCAGCAGCCCTAGCGGGGGGGCGTACACCGGGGAGCTGTTTTTT.

V gene TRBV5-4 combines with J gene TRBJ1-1; a weak D match, TRBD1 (6 bases). The length of the CDR3 is 16 residues. Germline loops: CDR1 SGHNT, CDR2 YYREEE (reference sequence). The V gene lost 0 bases and the J gene lost 5 bases, with 17 bases spanning the gap. This CDR3 reads CASSLVGSGERTEAFF. In DNA form, the CDR3 reads TGTGCCAGCAGCTTGGTGGGGTCAGGGGAGCGGACTGAAGCTTTCTTT.

In DNA, the CDR3 is TGTGCCACCAGACAATATTCAGGGGCCGGGACATATGGCTACACCTTC. Amino acids: CATRQYSGAGTYGYTF. The chain employs TRBV6-4 and TRBJ1-2; maybe TRBD1 (6 bases). Per the germline V gene, CDR1 is MRHNA and CDR2 is SNTAGT. The CDR3 totals 16 residues. V dropped 10 bases and J dropped 5 bases, with 26 bases sitting between them.

A few counts support this clone. V gene TRBV2 combines with J gene TRBJ1-6; D possibly corresponds to TRBD1 (6 bases). The CDR3 is 15 amino acids. Germline CDR1 reads SNHLY; CDR2 reads FYNNEI. V was clipped by 8 bases and J by 10 bases, with 21 bases between them. The CDR3, as DNA: TGTGCCAGCTCGGGGGTAGACAGGCGGGAGTCACCCCTCCACTTT. This codes for CASSGVDRRESPLHF.

The V gene is TRBV19, the J gene TRBJ2-6, with TRBD2 as a possible D gene (6 bases). Trimming pared 3 bases from V and 4 bases from J, leaving 10 bases between. The CDR3 consists of 15 residues. Germline values: CDR1 LNHDA, CDR2 SQIVND (reference sequence). CDR3 region: CASSIGGSGANVLTF. The CDR3 coding sequence is TGTGCCAGTAGTATTGGAGGGTCCGGGGCCAACGTCCTGACTTTC.

At least ten counts were recorded for this clone. This chain joins TRBV19 and TRBJ2-1, with 16 bases identical to TRBD2. The V gene end was trimmed by 5 bases and the J gene end by 6 bases; junction bases not matched to a gene: 10. The length of the CDR3 is 18 residues. Germline V gene lookup returns CDR1 LNHDA and CDR2 SQIVND (reference sequence). The CDR3 is CASSGGTSGGAKLNEQFF. CDR3 coding DNA: TGTGCCAGTAGTGGAGGGACTAGCGGGGGGGCAAAACTCAATGAGCAGTTCTTC.

This clone was seen just once. This CDR3 is CASGDRTSEETQYF. The CDR3 DNA sequence: TGTGCCAGCGGGGACCGAACTAGCGAGGAGACCCAGTACTTC. This rearrangement joins TRBV2 to TRBJ2-5; 7 nucleotides line up with TRBD2. The CDR3 is 14 amino acids. The germline CDR1 and CDR2 sequences are SNHLY and FYNNEI. V lost 8 bases and J lost 5; bases outside the gene matches: 11.

V and J are TRBV29-1 and TRBJ2-1; TRBD2 agrees at 9 bases. V gave up 4 bases and J gave up 4 bases; unmatched junction bases: 5. Per germline, CDR1 SQVTM and CDR2 ANQGSEA. The CDR3 length is 14 residues. DNA of the CDR3: TGCAGCGTTGTTCCTAGCGGGGCTTACAATGAGCAGTTCTTC. Translating it yields CSVVPSGAYNEQFF.

This clone was recorded once. The chain joins TRBV5-1 to TRBJ1-1; D may be TRBD1 (5 bases). From germline, CDR1 is SGHRS and CDR2 YFSETQ. The CDR3 runs 14 residues. The V end lost 8 bases, the J end lost 0 bases, and 14 bases lay between the germline ends. The CDR3 sequence is CASSGGTLNTEAFF. CDR3 DNA: TGCGCCAGTTCCGGGGGGACCCTGAACACTGAAGCTTTCTTT.

The chain combines TRBV4-3 with TRBJ1-2; perhaps TRBD1 as D (6 bases). The length of the CDR3 is 15 residues. CDR1 and CDR2 from the germline V gene are LGHNA and YSLEER. V shed 0 bases and J shed 4 bases, with 12 bases lying between them. The CDR3 coding sequence is TGCGCCAGCAGCCAAGATCAGGGGCCAAGCTATGGCTACACCTTC. Translation: CASSQDQGPSYGYTF.

V usage is TRBV6-5 and J usage is TRBJ1-2; a possible D gene is TRBD1 (5 bases). Germline V CDR1 and CDR2: MNHEY, SVGAGI. V was cut by 6 bases and J by 6 bases, with 11 bases left in between. This CDR3 has 12 amino acids. The CDR3 protein is CASRYAGNGYTF. In nucleotides, the CDR3 is TGTGCCAGCAGATATGCAGGGAATGGCTACACCTTC.

This clone was seen just once. V usage is TRBV18 and J usage is TRBJ2-7, with 7 bases matching TRBD1. Per the germline V gene, CDR1 is KGHSH and CDR2 is LQKENI. This CDR3 spans 14 amino acids. V lost 6 bases to trimming and J lost 4 bases; unmatched junction nucleotides: 9. The CDR3 is CASSQTGSGYEQYF. DNA of the CDR3: TGTGCCAGCTCTCAGACAGGGAGTGGTTACGAGCAGTACTTC.

The chain links TRBV14 to TRBJ1-1; D remains unclear. V dropped 1 base and J dropped 3 bases, with 3 bases sitting between them. Germline CDR1 is SGHDN and CDR2 is FVKESK. The CDR3 extends over 12 amino acids. The CDR3 region is CASSQVYTEAFF. The CDR3 DNA sequence: TGTGCCAGCAGCCAAGTATACACTGAAGCTTTCTTT.

This chain joins TRBV7-2 and TRBJ1-5, with 7 bases lining up with TRBD1. This CDR3 region has 14 residues. The trim removed 5 bases at V and 6 bases at J, leaving 7 bases unmatched. The germline gives CDR1 SGHTA, CDR2 FQGNSA. The CDR3 loop reads CASSPQGVGQPQHF. CDR3 DNA: TGTGCCAGCAGCCCCCAGGGGGTTGGTCAGCCCCAGCATTTT. The whole variable domain, filled in from reference TRBV7-2 and TRBJ1-5, reads GAGVSQSPSNKVTEKGKDVELRCDPISGHTALYWYRQSLGQGLEFLIYFQGNSAPDKSGLPSDRFSAERTGGSVSTLTIQRTQQEDSAVYLCASSPQGVGQPQHFGDGTRLSIL.

The genes are TRBV27 and TRBJ1-6; D may be TRBD1 (6 bases). The V gene lost 8 bases and the J gene lost 11 bases, with 19 bases spanning the gap. The CDR3 runs 14 residues. Germline V gives CDR1 MNHEY, CDR2 SMNVEV (reference sequence). The CDR3 DNA reads as TGTGCCAGCGCCCGATGGCAGGGGTTGCCACCCCTCCACTTT. Translated, it gives CASARWQGLPPLHF.

The J gene is TRBJ2-5, the V gene TRBV11-3, with 7 bases matching TRBD2. V dropped 4 bases and J dropped 5; count of bases not matched to a gene: 13. Germline CDR1 is SGHNT and CDR2 is YENEEA. This CDR3 has 16 residues. The CDR3 reads CASSSPPSGNGETQYF. The CDR3 DNA is TGTGCCAGCAGCTCCCCTCCAAGCGGGAACGGGGAGACCCAGTACTTC.

This chain connects TRBV7-9 to TRBJ2-7, with TRBD1 matching over 8 bases. Looked up from germline, CDR1 is SEHNR and CDR2 is FQNEAQ (reference sequence). J was trimmed by 1 base and V by 6 bases; bases with no gene match: 20. This CDR3 has 19 residues. DNA for the CDR3: TGTGCCAGCAGTCTTAACCCGGGACAGGTTTCCGGGGCTTCCTACGAGCAGTACTTC. Translating gives CASSLNPGQVSGASYEQYF. Together with reference TRBV7-9 and TRBJ2-7, the CDR3 gives the full variable domain: DTGVSQNPRHKITKRGQNVTFRCDPISEHNRLYWYRQTLGQGPEFLTYFQNEAQLEKSRLLSDRFSAERPKGSFSTLEIQRTEQGDSAMYLCASSLNPGQVSGASYEQYFGPGTRLTVT.

The sample holds many counts of this clone. V is TRBV5-6 and J is TRBJ2-7; D is perhaps TRBD1 (5 bases). The CDR3 covers 14 residues. V shed 4 bases and J shed 2 bases, with 13 bases lying between them. The germline V gene encodes CDR1 SGHDT and CDR2 YYEEEE. CDR3 DNA sequence: TGTGCCAGCAGCAACCAGGGTGCCCCCTACGAGCAGTACTTC. It encodes CASSNQGAPYEQYF.

The chain combines TRBV27 with TRBJ2-3; TRBD2 is a possible D gene (6 bases). The CDR3 is made up of 19 amino acids. CDR1 and CDR2 (germline): MNHEY, SMNVEV (reference sequence). V was shortened by 6 bases and J by 2 bases, with 27 bases between the two germline ends. CDR3 DNA: TGTGCCAGCAGACCCATCCTCCCTTTAGTGGGGACTTTCACAGATACGCAGTATTTT. As protein: CASRPILPLVGTFTDTQYF.